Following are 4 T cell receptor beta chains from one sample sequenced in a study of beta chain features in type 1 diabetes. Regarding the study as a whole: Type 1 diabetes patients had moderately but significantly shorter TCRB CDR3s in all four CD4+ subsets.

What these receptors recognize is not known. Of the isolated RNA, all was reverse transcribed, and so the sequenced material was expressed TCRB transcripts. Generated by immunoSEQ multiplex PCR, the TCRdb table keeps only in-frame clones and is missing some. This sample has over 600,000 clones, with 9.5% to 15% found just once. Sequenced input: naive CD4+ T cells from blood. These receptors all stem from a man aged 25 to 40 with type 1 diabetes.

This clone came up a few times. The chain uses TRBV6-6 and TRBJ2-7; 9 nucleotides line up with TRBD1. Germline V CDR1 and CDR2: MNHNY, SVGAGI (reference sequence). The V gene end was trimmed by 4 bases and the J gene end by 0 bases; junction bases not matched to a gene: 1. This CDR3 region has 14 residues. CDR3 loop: CASSSTGGSYEQYF. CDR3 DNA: TGTGCCAGCAGTTCGACAGGGGGCTCCTACGAGCAGTACTTC.

The CDR3 loop reads CASSPGQGTYEQYF. Here the CDR3 DNA reads TGTGCCAGCAGCCCGGGACAGGGCACCTACGAGCAGTACTTC. The rearrangement joins TRBV4-2 to TRBJ2-7; TRBD1 agrees at 9 bases. Germline CDR1 is LGHNA and CDR2 is YNFKEQ. The CDR3 contains 14 residues. The V and J ends lost 4 bases and 2 bases, in that order; junction bases with no gene match: 3.

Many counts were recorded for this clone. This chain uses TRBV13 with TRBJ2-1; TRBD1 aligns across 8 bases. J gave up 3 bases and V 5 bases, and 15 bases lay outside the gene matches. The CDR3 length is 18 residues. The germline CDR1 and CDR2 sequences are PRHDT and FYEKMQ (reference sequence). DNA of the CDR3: TGTGCCAGCAGCCCACACGACATGACAGGGGCCAGCTACAATGAGCAGTTCTTC. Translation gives CASSPHDMTGASYNEQFF.

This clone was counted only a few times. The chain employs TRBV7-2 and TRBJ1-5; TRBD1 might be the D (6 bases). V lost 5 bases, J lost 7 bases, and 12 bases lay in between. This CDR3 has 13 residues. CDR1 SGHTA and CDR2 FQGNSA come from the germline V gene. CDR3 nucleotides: TGTGCCAGCAGCCCAGACGGGGGCCAGCCCCAGCATTTT. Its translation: CASSPDGGQPQHF.